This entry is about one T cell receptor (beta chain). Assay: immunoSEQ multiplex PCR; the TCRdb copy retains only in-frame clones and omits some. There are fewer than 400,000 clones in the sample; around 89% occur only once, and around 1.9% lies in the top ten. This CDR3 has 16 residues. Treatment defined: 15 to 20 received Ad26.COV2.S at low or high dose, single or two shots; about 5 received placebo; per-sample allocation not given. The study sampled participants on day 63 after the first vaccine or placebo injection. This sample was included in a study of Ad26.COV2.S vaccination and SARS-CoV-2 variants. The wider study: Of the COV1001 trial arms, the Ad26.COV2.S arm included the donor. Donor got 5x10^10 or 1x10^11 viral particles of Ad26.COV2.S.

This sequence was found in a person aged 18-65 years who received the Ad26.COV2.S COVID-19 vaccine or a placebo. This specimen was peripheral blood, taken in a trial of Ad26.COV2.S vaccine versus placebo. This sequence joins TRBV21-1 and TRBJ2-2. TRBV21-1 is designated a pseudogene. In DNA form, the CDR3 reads TGTGCCAGCAGCAAAAGAGCAGGAAGGGTAACCGGGGAGCTGTTTTTT. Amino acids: CASSKRAGRVTGELFF.